This entry lists 23 T cell receptor beta chains sequenced from one sample in a study of blood T cell repertoires in COVID-19. Sequencing used immunoSEQ multiplex PCR; TCRdb keeps in-frame clones, though not all of them. This table holds a few hundred thousand clones, roughly 85% found once. Sequencing was performed on peripheral blood. The receptors shown here come from a young woman with acute or convalescent COVID-19.

The chain employs TRBV19 and TRBJ2-7; D possibly corresponds to TRBD2 (6 bases). The CDR3 contains 13 residues. The germline V gene encodes CDR1 LNHDA and CDR2 SQIVND (reference sequence). V lost 8 bases and J 5 bases, leaving 16 bases between the germline ends. The CDR3 loop reads CASARTGVHEQYF. Written as DNA, the CDR3 is TGTGCCAGTGCTCGGACGGGGGTCCACGAGCAGTACTTC.

This clone was seen once. This chain joins TRBV3-1 (or the pseudogene TRBV3-2) and TRBJ2-7; perhaps TRBD2 as D (6 bases). Trimming removed 1 base at V and 13 bases at J, with 17 bases between. The CDR3 is 13 residues long. Per germline, CDR1 LGHDT and CDR2 YNNKEL (reference sequence). The CDR3 sequence: CASSQGLRDFFYF. In DNA, the CDR3 is TGTGCCAGCAGCCAAGGTCTAAGGGACTTTTTCTACTTC.

Ten or more counts support this clone. The chain joins TRBV18 to TRBJ2-3; TRBD2 agrees at 11 bases. Germline lookup yields CDR1 KGHSH and CDR2 LQKENI. This CDR3 is built from 15 residues. Trimming cost V 3 bases and J 4 bases; bases outside gene matches: 3. The CDR3: CASSPWTSGPDTQYF. CDR3 sequence (DNA): TGTGCCAGCTCACCTTGGACTAGCGGGCCAGATACGCAGTATTTT.

This chain connects TRBV5-1 to TRBJ1-6; perhaps TRBD1 as D (5 bases). With 0 bases removed from V and 7 bases from J, the gap between germline ends came to 11 bases. The germline gives CDR1 SGHRS, CDR2 YFSETQ. This CDR3 region has 15 residues. CDR3 DNA sequence: TGCGCCAGCAGCTTGGTTAGGGGTTACAATTCACCCCTCCACTTT. It yields the protein CASSLVRGYNSPLHF.

The chain carries TRBV4-3 and TRBJ2-6, with 9 bases matching TRBD1. The CDR3 has 14 residues. The V gene end was trimmed by 3 bases and the J gene end by 11 bases; junction bases not matched to a gene: 5. CDR1 is LGHNA and CDR2 is YSLEER in the germline V gene. The CDR3 here is CASSQDRGLYVLTF. DNA of the CDR3: TGCGCCAGCAGCCAGGACAGGGGCCTATACGTCCTGACTTTC.

The chain carries TRBV6-4 and TRBJ1-6; 8 nucleotides match TRBD1. V gave up 2 bases and J gave up 9 bases; unmatched junction bases: 6. Germline V CDR1 and CDR2: MRHNA, SNTAGT. The CDR3 covers 15 residues. The chain's CDR3 is CASSDRAGGGSPLHF. The CDR3 DNA reads TGTGCCAGCAGTGACCGGGCAGGGGGCGGTTCACCCCTCCACTTT.

The CDR3 region has the DNA TGTGCCAGCAGCTTGTTGGCCAGGGCCTACACCGGGGAGCTGTTTTTT. It encodes CASSLLARAYTGELFF. The chain recombines TRBV5-6 with TRBJ2-2, with D perhaps matching TRBD1 (5 bases). V dropped 1 base and J dropped 3 bases, with 13 bases sitting between them. The germline CDR1 and CDR2 sequences are SGHDT and YYEEEE. The CDR3 runs to 16 residues.

This clone was seen just once. The chain couples TRBV6-2 or TRBV6-3 to TRBJ1-1; TRBD1 matches at 12 bases. Germline loops: CDR1 MNHEY, CDR2 SVGEGT. The CDR3 has 14 amino acids. Germline trimming cut 3 bases from V and 11 bases from J; bases unmatched to any gene: 7. CDR3 sequence reads: CASSYGGQGAQAFF. In DNA form, the CDR3 reads TGTGCCAGCAGTTATGGGGGACAGGGGGCGCAGGCTTTCTTT.

The chain uses TRBV5-4 and TRBJ1-3; TRBD1 is a possible D gene (5 bases). The CDR3 is 14 amino acids. V was trimmed by 2 bases and J by 2 bases, leaving 8 bases between them. Germline CDR1 is SGHNT and CDR2 is YYREEE (reference sequence). CDR3 amino acids: CASSFQQAGNTIYF. The CDR3 bases are TGTGCCAGCAGCTTTCAACAGGCTGGAAACACCATATATTTT. Filled out from reference TRBV5-4 and TRBJ1-3, the complete variable domain reads ETGVTQSPTHLIKTRGQQVTLRCSSQSGHNTVSWYQQALGQGPQFIFQYYREEENGRGNFPPRFSGLQFPNYSSELNVNALELDDSALYLCASSFQQAGNTIYFGEGSWLTVV.

This clone was seen once. The CDR3 coding sequence is TGTGCCTGGACGAGGGTACTCTCTCGCTACGAGCAGTACTTC. Translated, it gives CAWTRVLSRYEQYF. The chain links TRBV30 to TRBJ2-7; a possible D gene is TRBD2 (5 bases). This CDR3 has 14 residues. Trimming cost V 4 bases and J 3 bases, with 16 bases left between them. Germline V CDR1 and CDR2: GTSNPN, SVGIG (reference sequence).

V is TRBV6-4 and J is TRBJ1-2; D remains ambiguous. Trimming removed 9 bases at V and 8 bases at J, with 19 bases between. Looked up from germline, CDR1 is MRHNA and CDR2 is SNTAGT. CDR3 length equals 13 residues. The CDR3 DNA reads as TGTGCCAGTCGAAGGACGGCGGGAGAGGGCTACACCTTC. It yields the protein CASRRTAGEGYTF.

V usage is TRBV7-2 and J usage is TRBJ2-5, with 7 bases fitting TRBD2. V gave up 4 bases and J gave up 5 bases; unmatched junction bases: 7. The CDR3 contains 14 residues. Germline V gene data show CDR1 as SGHTA and CDR2 as FQGNSA. Written as DNA, the CDR3 is TGTGCCAGCAGCTCGGACTGGGGGGGTGAGACCCAGTACTTC. Amino acids: CASSSDWGGETQYF. Filled out from reference TRBV7-2 and TRBJ2-5, the complete variable domain reads GAGVSQSPSNKVTEKGKDVELRCDPISGHTALYWYRQSLGQGLEFLIYFQGNSAPDKSGLPSDRFSAERTGGSVSTLTIQRTQQEDSAVYLCASSSDWGGETQYFGPGTRLLVL.

V is TRBV5-6 and J is TRBJ2-3, with 7 nucleotides matching TRBD2. V trimming: 0 bases; J trimming: 10 bases; junction bases outside the gene matches: 11. Germline CDR1 reads SGHDT; CDR2 reads YYEEEE. CDR3 length: 15 amino acids. The CDR3 loop is CASSLAGRAGTAQYF. CDR3 nucleotides: TGTGCCAGCAGCTTGGCGGGGAGGGCCGGCACTGCGCAGTATTTT.

The chain is built from TRBV7-6 and TRBJ1-3; 10 bases map to TRBD1. Germline assignment: CDR1 SGHVS and CDR2 FNYEAQ. The CDR3 loop spans 17 amino acids. V was pared by 3 bases and J by 0 bases, with 5 bases of the junction left unmatched. The CDR3 DNA reads as TGTGCCAGCAGCTTTGGGACAGGGGTCTACTCTGGAAACACCATATATTTT. Amino acids: CASSFGTGVYSGNTIYF. The full variable domain, its missing parts supplied by reference TRBV7-6 and TRBJ1-3, is GAGVSQSPRYKVTKRGQDVALRCDPISGHVSLYWYRQALGQGPEFLTYFNYEAQQDKSGLPNDRFSAERPEGSISTLTIQRTEQRDSAMYRCASSFGTGVYSGNTIYFGEGSWLTVV.

The chain combines TRBV6-6 with TRBJ2-7; TRBD1 matches at 7 bases. Germline CDR1 is MNHNY and CDR2 is SVGAGI (reference sequence). The CDR3 sequence is 14 residues long. V lost 2 bases and J lost 5; bases outside the gene matches: 6. Here the CDR3 reads CASSYRGRKDEQYF. For the CDR3, the DNA is TGTGCCAGCAGTTACAGGGGGCGAAAGGACGAGCAGTACTTC.

The chain links TRBV10-3 to TRBJ2-1; tentatively, D is TRBD2 (6 bases). The CDR3 loop spans 16 amino acids. Germline V gene lookup returns CDR1 ENHRY and CDR2 SYGVKD. V was clipped by 0 bases and J by 8 bases, with 17 bases between them. The CDR3 loop reads CAISESGRRGGYEQFF. In nucleotides, the CDR3 is TGTGCCATCAGTGAGTCCGGGAGACGGGGCGGATATGAGCAGTTCTTC.

This rearrangement joins TRBV18 to TRBJ1-5; the D gene is possibly TRBD1 (6 bases). Trimming pared 3 bases from V and 2 bases from J, leaving 8 bases between. In germline, CDR1 is KGHSH, CDR2 LQKENI. The CDR3 loop spans 14 amino acids. The CDR3 protein is CASSPPGGNQPQHF. CDR3 DNA sequence: TGTGCCAGCTCACCCCCAGGGGGCAATCAGCCCCAGCATTTT. Full variable domain (remainder filled in from reference TRBV18 and TRBJ1-5): NAGVMQNPRHLVRRRGQEARLRCSPMKGHSHVYWYRQLPEEGLKFMVYLQKENIIDESGMPKERFSAEFPKEGPSILRIQQVVRGDSAAYFCASSPPGGNQPQHFGDGTRLSIL.

This chain joins TRBV3-1 (or the pseudogene TRBV3-2) and TRBJ1-2, with D possibly being TRBD1 (5 bases). The CDR3 is made up of 13 amino acids. V lost 3 bases to trimming and J lost 6 bases, with 11 bases between them. Germline V gives CDR1 LGHDT, CDR2 YNNKEL (reference sequence). The CDR3 spells CASSQRGGHGYTF. CDR3 DNA sequence: TGTGCCAGCAGCCAGAGGGGAGGTCATGGCTACACCTTC.

The chain recombines TRBV25-1 with TRBJ1-6, with TRBD1 matching 9 bases. Germline-derived CDR1 and CDR2 are MGHDK and SYGVNS. The CDR3 has 14 residues. J was trimmed by 9 bases and V by 6 bases; bases with no gene match: 6. CDR3 sequence: CASRGDREVSPLHF. The CDR3 region has the DNA TGTGCCAGCAGGGGGGACAGGGAGGTTTCACCCCTCCACTTT. The whole variable domain, remainder taken from reference TRBV25-1 and TRBJ1-6, is EADIYQTPRYLVIGTGKKITLECSQTMGHDKMYWYQQDPGMELHLIHYSYGVNSTEKGDLSSESTVSRIRTEHFPLTLESARPSHTSQYLCASRGDREVSPLHFGNGTRLTVT.

The J gene is TRBJ2-5, the V gene TRBV19, with 13 bases fitting TRBD2. The CDR3 extends over 16 amino acids. V lost 6 bases to trimming and J lost 5 bases; unmatched junction nucleotides: 9. Germline V gene sequence: CDR1 LNHDA, CDR2 SQIVND (reference sequence). DNA of the CDR3: TGTGCCAGTAGGCCGACTAGCGGGGGGCCTCGGGAGACCCAGTACTTC. This codes for CASRPTSGGPRETQYF.

The chain is built from TRBV6-5 and TRBJ1-1; D is unresolved. Germline V gene sequence: CDR1 MNHEY, CDR2 SVGAGI. CDR3 length: 15 residues. V lost 6 bases and J 3 bases, leaving 17 bases between the germline ends. DNA of the CDR3: TGTGCCAGCAGCCGATTCCCGGACGGGGACACTGAAGCTTTCTTT. Its translation is CASSRFPDGDTEAFF.

The chain couples TRBV3-1 (or the pseudogene TRBV3-2) to TRBJ1-1; TRBD1 matches 7 bases. Losses at the gene ends were 4 bases for V and 4 bases for J; bases not matched to a gene: 15. Germline CDR1 LGHDT, CDR2 YNNKEL (reference sequence). This CDR3 has 17 amino acids. The CDR3 spells CASSPAGGGFRGTEAFF. CDR3 nucleotides: TGTGCCAGCAGCCCCGCGGGAGGGGGCTTTCGAGGCACTGAAGCTTTCTTT.

J is TRBJ2-1 and V is TRBV11-2; 11 bases line up with TRBD2. The CDR3 consists of 16 residues. V shed 3 bases and J 6 bases; nucleotides not matched to a gene: 7. Germline V gives CDR1 SGHAT, CDR2 FQNNGV. In DNA form, the CDR3 reads TGTGCCAGCAGCTTTTTAGCGGGAGGGCTTATCAATGAGCAGTTCTTC. This sequence encodes CASSFLAGGLINEQFF.